A single sample gave rise to the 20 T cell receptor beta chains below, sequenced in a study of cytotoxic CD8 clonotypes in ibrutinib-treated CLL. Sequencing was performed with immunoSEQ multiplex PCR; in TCRdb, only in-frame clones are kept and a portion is missing. The sample lists 130,000 to 150,000 clones; around three quarters were seen once. Here the sequenced sample was PBMCs, taken after 12 months of ibrutinib treatment. These receptor sequences come from a human donor with chronic lymphocytic leukemia.

This clone showed up just a few times. The J gene is TRBJ2-7, the V gene TRBV7-7; D not resolved. CDR1 is SSHAT, CDR2 FNYEAQ, per germline (reference sequence). Between the trimmed V and J ends, which lost 1 base and 4 bases, there was a span of 8 bases. This CDR3 contains 13 residues. CDR3 sequence reads: CASSLEAQYEQYF. Written as DNA, the CDR3 is TGTGCCAGCAGCTTAGAGGCCCAGTACGAGCAGTACTTC.

The chain has TRBV6-6 and TRBJ1-5; a possible D gene is TRBD1 (6 bases). CDR1 MNHNY and CDR2 SVGAGI come from the germline V gene (reference sequence). This CDR3 has 15 amino acids. Trimming stripped 2 bases from V and 7 bases from J, with 15 bases between. CDR3 protein: CASSYEQGGQQPQHF. In nucleotides, the CDR3 is TGTGCCAGCAGTTACGAACAGGGTGGGCAACAGCCCCAGCATTTT.

The J gene is TRBJ1-4, the V gene TRBV5-5; no clear D. The CDR3 extends over 14 amino acids. V gave up 0 bases and J gave up 6 bases, with 9 bases separating them. CDR1 SGHKS and CDR2 YYEKEE come from the germline V gene (reference sequence). In DNA, the CDR3 is TGTGCCAGCAGCTTGGTCAATTCGGATGAAAAACTGTTTTTT. Its translation: CASSLVNSDEKLFF.

The chain uses TRBV5-4 and TRBJ2-1; 10 nucleotides agree with TRBD2. J was trimmed by 8 bases and V by 5 bases; bases with no gene match: 10. CDR3 size: 15 residues. CDR1 and CDR2 (germline): SGHNT, YYREEE (reference sequence). This CDR3 is CASSRSSGSWDEQFF. CDR3 bases: TGTGCCAGCAGTCGATCTAGCGGGAGTTGGGATGAGCAGTTCTTC.

This clone was counted once. The CDR3 region has the DNA TGTGCCAGCTCACCCGCCGCCGGGGAGCTGTTTTTT. Protein sequence: CASSPAAGELFF. V gene TRBV18 combines with J gene TRBJ2-2; D gene uncertain. Germline CDR1 and CDR2: KGHSH and LQKENI. The CDR3 spans 12 residues. V lost 3 bases to trimming and J lost 6 bases, with 5 bases between them.

The chain combines TRBV29-1 with TRBJ2-7; D might be TRBD2 (6 bases). V lost 7 bases and J lost 2, with 15 bases in between. This CDR3 region has 13 residues. Germline V CDR1 and CDR2: SQVTM, ANQGSEA. DNA for the CDR3: TGCAGCGGACTAGATCAACATGCCTACGAGCAGTACTTC. This sequence encodes CSGLDQHAYEQYF.

The chain recombines TRBV7-6 with TRBJ2-5; D is undetermined. V lost 3 bases to trimming and J lost 2 bases, with 10 bases between them. There are 14 residues in the CDR3. Germline-derived CDR1 and CDR2 are SGHVS and FNYEAQ. In DNA form, the CDR3 reads TGTGCCAGCAGCTTGGTCCTAGGGCAAGAGACCCAGTACTTC. Translated, it gives CASSLVLGQETQYF.

This chain uses TRBV6-5 with TRBJ1-2; maybe TRBD1 (5 bases). V was pared by 0 bases and J by 7 bases, with 15 bases between. The germline gives CDR1 MNHEY, CDR2 SVGAGI. The CDR3 totals 15 residues. The CDR3 here is CASSYSTVEIPGYTF. In DNA form, the CDR3 reads TGTGCCAGCAGTTACTCGACAGTGGAGATCCCTGGCTACACCTTC.

This chain uses TRBV11-3 with TRBJ2-2; D may be TRBD2 (6 bases). Between the trimmed V and J ends, which lost 5 bases and 6 bases, there was a span of 13 bases. The CDR3 length is 14 residues. The germline gives CDR1 SGHNT, CDR2 YENEEA. The CDR3 DNA reads as TGTGCCAGCAGCCTCAGAACGGGGGCCGGGGAGCTGTTTTTT. Amino acid sequence: CASSLRTGAGELFF.

The chain joins TRBV29-1 to TRBJ1-1; 8 bases agree with TRBD1. V was pared by 6 bases and J by 10 bases, with 7 bases of the junction left unmatched. This CDR3 comprises 11 residues. Germline CDR1 SQVTM, CDR2 ANQGSEA. CDR3 residues: CSVDTGGAAFF. In DNA, the CDR3 is TGCAGCGTGGATACAGGGGGAGCAGCTTTCTTT.

The chain is built from TRBV19 and TRBJ2-1; no clear D gene. This CDR3 spans 16 amino acids. Germline CDR1 is LNHDA and CDR2 is SQIVND (reference sequence). V shed 5 bases and J shed 4 bases, with 18 bases lying between them. The DNA for the CDR3 is TGTGCCAGTAGTTGGCGGTCAGTTTTCGATTACAATGAGCAGTTCTTC. This translates into CASSWRSVFDYNEQFF.

This clone showed up just once. V usage is TRBV5-4 and J usage is TRBJ1-5, with D possibly TRBD1 on 6 matching bases. The CDR3 spans 14 residues. Per the germline V gene, CDR1 is SGHNT and CDR2 is YYREEE (reference sequence). Trimming pared 0 bases from V and 2 bases from J, leaving 6 bases between. As DNA, the CDR3 is TGTGCCAGCAGCTTGGGGACAGGCAATCAGCCCCAGCATTTT. Encoded protein: CASSLGTGNQPQHF.

The chain carries TRBV4-2 and TRBJ1-2; D not certain. V lost 0 bases and J 6 bases, leaving 17 bases between the germline ends. The CDR3 is 16 residues long. Germline V gene data show CDR1 as LGHNA and CDR2 as YNFKEQ. The CDR3 loop is CASSQDWTEQWDGYTF. Written as DNA, the CDR3 is TGTGCCAGCAGCCAAGATTGGACCGAGCAATGGGATGGCTACACCTTC.

This clone was counted between two and nine times. This chain connects TRBV19 to TRBJ1-5; no clear D. CDR1 and CDR2 (germline): LNHDA, SQIVND (reference sequence). The V gene lost 9 bases and the J gene lost 4 bases, with 10 bases spanning the gap. The CDR3 is 12 residues long. CDR3 protein: CASRSTNQPQHF. The CDR3 DNA sequence: TGTGCCAGCCGGAGTACAAATCAGCCCCAGCATTTT.

The chain combines TRBV7-8 with TRBJ2-2, with 10 bases identical to TRBD2. Per the germline V gene, CDR1 is SGHVS and CDR2 is FQNEAQ. The trim removed 2 bases at V and 0 bases at J, leaving 9 bases unmatched. The CDR3 loop spans 19 amino acids. Here the CDR3 DNA reads TGTGCCAGCAGCTTACTAGCGGGAGCCCTAAAAGCGAACACCGGGGAGCTGTTTTTT. Protein sequence: CASSLLAGALKANTGELFF.

The chain joins TRBV10-1 to TRBJ2-2; D remains unclear. Germline loops: CDR1 WNHNN, CDR2 SYGVQD (reference sequence). The V end lost 6 bases, the J end lost 6 bases, and 11 bases lay between the germline ends. This CDR3 is 13 amino acids long. The CDR3 loop reads CASSPYSPGELFF. The CDR3 DNA reads TGCGCCAGCAGCCCGTATAGTCCCGGGGAGCTGTTTTTT.

This sequence joins TRBV5-1 and TRBJ2-6; no definite D call. CDR3 length: 15 residues. V shed 0 bases and J shed 1 base, with 5 bases lying between them. Per the germline V gene, CDR1 is SGHRS and CDR2 is YFSETQ. CDR3 sequence reads: CASSLDMSGANVLTF. DNA for the CDR3: TGCGCCAGCAGCTTGGATATGTCTGGGGCCAACGTCCTGACTTTC.

This chain links TRBV2 with TRBJ2-1; a possible D gene is TRBD1 (6 bases). The V and J ends lost 8 bases and 4 bases respectively, with 15 bases between them. The germline V gene has CDR1 SNHLY and CDR2 FYNNEI. The CDR3 has 14 residues. The CDR3 sequence is CASPGGRGYNEQFF. CDR3 nucleotides: TGTGCCAGCCCTGGGGGCAGGGGATACAATGAGCAGTTCTTC.

This clone was observed a single time. This sequence joins TRBV5-1 and TRBJ2-7; D is uncertain. Trimming took off 4 bases at V and 0 bases at J, with 14 bases between the two ends. In germline, CDR1 is SGHRS, CDR2 YFSETQ. The CDR3 has 15 amino acids. The CDR3: CASSPGPDPSYEQYF. The CDR3 DNA reads TGCGCCAGCAGCCCAGGTCCCGACCCCTCCTACGAGCAGTACTTC.

This chain uses TRBV5-4 with TRBJ2-3; 15 bases line up with TRBD2. The J segment lost 7 bases and the V segment lost 4 bases, leaving 10 bases of the junction unmatched. The CDR3 sequence is 17 residues long. In germline, CDR1 is SGHNT, CDR2 YYREEE (reference sequence). CDR3 protein: CASSPRTSGRAANTQYF. Written as DNA, the CDR3 is TGTGCCAGCAGCCCGCGGACTAGCGGGAGGGCCGCGAATACGCAGTATTTT.